The T cell receptor beta chain under discussion was sequenced for a study of blood T cell repertoires in COVID-19. This CDR3 is built from 16 residues. Germline CDR1 reads SEHNR; CDR2 reads FQNEAQ (reference sequence). Trimming took off 2 bases at V and 6 bases at J, with 16 bases between the two ends. Per the original methods: The assay estimated nucleated cells by amplifying reference gene primers. The assay was immunoSEQ multiplex PCR, and TCRdb's table has in-frame clones only and misses some. V, J and clone size are taken as reported in that table, and D and trimming were inferred from the DNA itself. The table records hundreds of thousands of clones, roughly 90% of them present only once.

This TCR was sampled from a woman in her thirties or forties with COVID-19, enrolled during active disease. This chain connects TRBV7-9 to TRBJ1-4; weak D call: TRBD1 (6 bases). What was sequenced was peripheral blood. The DNA of the CDR3 is TGTGCCAGCAGCTTACGCTTACAGGGTGGGGATGAAAAACTGTTTTTT. Protein sequence: CASSLRLQGGDEKLFF.